What follows is one T cell receptor beta chain and its context. Other nucleotide sequences from this sample produce the same CDR3. This sample is part of a study of blood T cell repertoires in COVID-19. J lost 5 bases, V lost 5 bases, and 2 bases had no gene match. Germline lookup yields CDR1 SGHNT and CDR2 YENEEA. This CDR3 region has 12 residues. The repertoire was sequenced with immunoSEQ multiplex PCR; TCRdb's copy has only in-frame clones and lacks some. This sample has 100,000 or so clones, with around 84% found just once. Material for sequencing was peripheral blood. The chain employs TRBV11-3 and TRBJ1-1; 7 positions match TRBD1. The sequence came from a woman older than 75 with acute or convalescent COVID-19. CDR3 loop: CASSLQGTEAFF. Here the CDR3 DNA reads TGTGCCAGCAGCCTACAGGGGACTGAAGCTTTCTTT.